Sequencing of this TCR beta chain was carried out in a study of blood T cell repertoires in COVID-19. The method was immunoSEQ multiplex PCR; TCRdb's version includes in-frame clones alone and lacks a portion of them. The sample records approximately 270,000 clones, around 85% being singletons. The length of the CDR3 is 14 residues. The V gene's germline CDR1 is SGHVS and CDR2 FNYEAQ. Trimming at V came to 1 base and at J to 5 bases, leaving 5 bases not matched to a gene. This chain connects TRBV7-6 to TRBJ2-7; 7 bases line up with TRBD2. The source material was PBMCs or T cells enriched from blood (not recorded which). The source is a woman in her 30s who had recovered from COVID-19. CDR3 in DNA: TGTGCCAGCAGCTTAGTGGCAGGGAGGGACGAGCAGTACTTC. This encodes CASSLVAGRDEQYF.